This TCR beta chain is from a study of blood T cells in healthy people across ages (dated by TCRdb to 2013 to 2016). Background for the entire study: In model experiments, roughly one uniquely barcoded TCR beta cDNA molecule per two T cells was captured by template switching. To avoid experimental bias, donors of different ages were spread randomly across the sequencing lanes. Two additional independent replicas of 1 million unique cDNA reads from the same blood draw were analyzed for two donors (one aged 18 to 29 and one aged 80 or older). Donors were grouped into four age groups: young (average approximately 15 years), middle-aged (roughly 40), aged (about 60) and long-lived (approximately 81). Using deep sequencing normalized with unique cDNA molecular identifiers, the study measured how TCR beta repertoire diversity changes with age.

Details on this clonotype: The antigen it binds to is not known. No clone much larger than this one lies a single base away; base qualities are absent.

Systemically healthy Caucasian individuals from Russia, 35 to 50 in total and aged roughly 6 to 100 years, were included as donors. Around 10 milliliters of peripheral blood were collected from each donor into EDTA-treated Vacutainer tubes. Ficoll-Paque density-gradient centrifugation was used to isolate PBMCs, with at least 6.5 million per sample. Total RNA, at least 6 micrograms per sample, was extracted from PBMCs with Trizol reagent. For every donor, an aliquot of PBMCs went through flow cytometry to measure the percentages of naive CD45RAhigh/CD27high T cells. Library method: 5' RACE. TCRdb records Illumina HiSeq 2500 as the sequencer. The second PCR ran for about 6 to 11 cycles and used a J-beta primer mix along with a sample-barcoded 5' primer. A unique molecular identifier was introduced onto each TCR beta cDNA molecule by a template-switch 5' adaptor carrying 12 random nucleotides. Each sample yielded at least 2.5 million CDR3-containing paired-end reads. First-strand cDNA synthesis was performed from all RNA using the Mint cDNA synthesis kit, with priming by a TRBC-specific oligonucleotide. Following uracil-DNA glycosylase treatment, all cDNA underwent a first 18-cycle PCR with the universal primers M1SS and BC2_uni_R. Under the source paper's analysis protocol: For normalization, 1 million high-quality reads, each with a distinct molecular identifier, were randomly selected from each sample. Reads sharing molecular identifiers were discarded rather than binned into consensus sequences. MiTCR, set to a Q25 quality threshold and the strictest error-elimination algorithm, was used for CDR3 identification, clonotype clustering and error correction. Lower-bound total TCR beta diversity was estimated with a nonparametric unseen species model using Euler transformation. TCRdb reworked the public reads: Q25 trimming with fastp, MiXCR clone assembly, productive beta chains retained. Duplicate CDR3 protein sequences are folded into a single record with the most common DNA and genes. The V and J calls come from TCRdb's annotation, not from the publication. The sample contains some 860,000 distinct CDR3 sequences, around 50% of them found a single time. Around a quarter of the sample is taken by the ten largest.

The CDR3 holds 17 amino acids from the cysteine to the phenylalanine. Just CDR3 DNA is preserved here, 51 bases in frame from base 1. The germline V gene (reference sequence) gives CDR1 as DFQATT and CDR2 as SNEGSKA. V is pared back by 4 bases and J by 7 bases, with 26 bases lying between the germline termini. The research as a whole found: There was a strong correlation between observed TCR beta diversity and the percentage of naive T cells measured by flow cytometry. Because profiling used bulk unsorted PBMCs, naive and antigen-experienced compartments could not be compared conclusively. Estimates of total diversity based on one million sequenced T cells were regarded as lower bounds and as underestimates. As age increased, observed TCR beta diversity per million T cells dropped in a roughly linear way, and a significant reduction was already evident by age roughly 36. The CMV infection status of donors was not known, potentially confounding age-related changes in expanded clonotypes. Compared with the aged group, the long-lived group had more naive CD4+ T cells, fewer expanded clones and increased TCR diversity, a pattern suggesting age selection.

The V gene is TRBV20-1 and the J gene is TRBJ2-4; D gene: possibly TRBD2, on 5 matching bases. Sample: blood. The receptor comes from a man aged 40-50 years in good health. The DNA sequence reads TGCAGTGCTAATCTCGACCCCGGGGTGGAACTGTATAACATTCAGTACTTC. Its protein product is CSANLDPGVELYNIQYF.